The 31 T cell receptor beta chains given below trace back to one sample, sequenced in a study of patients and donors after allogeneic stem cell transplantation (dated by TCRdb to the early 2020s). To prepare the library, RT-PCR was applied. These reads were obtained on a NextSeq 550. The public reads were quality trimmed at Q25 with fastp and then assembled into clones with MiXCR by TCRdb, keeping productive beta chains. Every entry covers one CDR3 protein and lists the most common genes and DNA from its rows. This sample lists about a million distinct CDR3 sequences; approximately 19% were detected once. Jointly, the top ten make up 5.5% to 6.5% of the sample. What was sequenced was blood, either unsorted or a sorted T cell fraction (not recorded which). These receptors were collected from a human donor who was either an allogeneic HSCT recipient or a stem cell or donor lymphocyte infusion donor (not recorded which). It is not recorded whose cells these are; they may come from a transplant donor.

The chain joins TRBV7-6 to TRBJ1-1; tentatively, D is TRBD1 (5 bases). The ends were cut back, 4 bases at V and 5 bases at J, with 11 bases in the middle. This CDR3 is built from 13 residues. Germline values: CDR1 SGHVS, CDR2 FNYEAQ. The DNA for the CDR3 is TGTGCCAGCAGCTGGGGGATGGATACTGAAGCTTTCTTT. Its protein product is CASSWGMDTEAFF.

This clonotype occurred a few times. The chain joins TRBV12-3 or TRBV12-4 to TRBJ1-5; D is undetermined. The V and J ends lost 3 bases and 0 bases respectively, with 12 bases between them. The CDR3 extends over 16 amino acids. CDR3 region: CASSFGRRYSNQPQHF. Here the CDR3 DNA reads TGTGCCAGCAGTTTTGGCCGGCGTTATAGCAATCAGCCCCAGCATTTT.

The rearrangement links TRBV12-3 or TRBV12-4 to TRBJ1-2; D gene unclear. There are 16 residues in the CDR3. Trimming took 8 bases from V and 0 from J, leaving 19 bases between them. The CDR3 here is CASHTEVTRSNYGYTF. CDR3 bases: TGTGCCAGCCACACAGAGGTAACGAGATCTAACTATGGCTACACCTTC.

The genes are TRBV5-6 and TRBJ2-5, with a possible D match to TRBD1 (6 bases). CDR3 length: 16 residues. Germline lookup yields CDR1 SGHDT and CDR2 YYEEEE. Trimming left V 4 bases short and J 4 bases short, with 20 bases between. CDR3: CASSRTPGQRRETQYF. The DNA of the CDR3 is TGTGCCAGCAGCCGCACCCCGGGACAAAGGAGAGAGACCCAGTACTTC.

This clonotype has more than one count but fewer than ten. This rearrangement joins TRBV27 to TRBJ2-2; possible D gene TRBD2, 5 bases. The CDR3 has 15 residues. Germline V gives CDR1 MNHEY, CDR2 SMNVEV (reference sequence). Between the trimmed V and J ends, which lost 6 bases and 0 bases, there was a span of 11 bases. The CDR3 reads CASSVLGANTGELFF. The DNA for the CDR3 is TGTGCCAGCAGCGTTTTGGGAGCGAACACCGGGGAGCTGTTTTTT.

The chain is built from TRBV10-3 and TRBJ1-2, with no clear D. The V gene lost 2 bases and the J gene lost 4 bases, with 11 bases spanning the gap. The CDR3 sequence is 14 residues long. Looked up from germline, CDR1 is ENHRY and CDR2 is SYGVKD. The CDR3 sequence: CAISEGAVPYGYTF. CDR3 bases: TGTGCCATCAGTGAGGGAGCGGTGCCCTATGGCTACACCTTC.

This clonotype was recorded a few times. The rearrangement links TRBV5-1 to TRBJ2-5; 12 bases map to TRBD2. Trimming at V came to 7 bases and at J to 5 bases, leaving 9 bases not matched to a gene. The CDR3 sequence is 15 residues long. In germline, CDR1 is SGHRS, CDR2 YFSETQ. The CDR3 DNA reads TGCGCCAGCTCGGGGACTAGCGGGTTTTGGGAGACCCAGTACTTC. Amino acids: CASSGTSGFWETQYF.

The sample holds a few counts of this clonotype. V gene TRBV7-8 combines with J gene TRBJ1-5; D unclear. The germline CDR1 and CDR2 sequences are SGHVS and FQNEAQ. V was clipped by 3 bases and J by 2 bases, with 20 bases between them. The CDR3 runs to 18 residues. CDR3 sequence: CASSFLPGARNGNQPQHF. The DNA of the CDR3 is TGTGCCAGCAGCTTCCTTCCGGGAGCTAGAAATGGCAATCAGCCCCAGCATTTT. Full variable domain (missing parts from reference TRBV7-8 and TRBJ1-5): GAGVSQSPRYKVAKRGQDVALRCDPISGHVSLFWYQQALGQGPEFLTYFQNEAQLDKSGLPSDRFFAERPEGSVSTLKIQRTQQEDSAVYLCASSFLPGARNGNQPQHFGDGTRLSIL.

In its sample, this clonotype was seen a few times. The chain joins TRBV27 to TRBJ1-2; tentative D call: TRBD1 (6 bases). This CDR3 is 16 amino acids long. Germline assignment: CDR1 MNHEY and CDR2 SMNVEV (reference sequence). Trimming pared 6 bases from V and 3 bases from J, leaving 20 bases between. CDR3 DNA: TGTGCCAGCAGGAATACATGGGACAACACCTACTATGGCTACACCTTC. Its protein is CASRNTWDNTYYGYTF.

This clonotype appeared many times. The DNA for the CDR3 is TGTGCCAGCAGTTTAAGCAACACCGGGGAGCTGTTTTTT. This gives the protein CASSLSNTGELFF. The V and J genes are TRBV12-3 or TRBV12-4 and TRBJ2-2; D remains ambiguous. The CDR3 is 13 amino acids. The V end lost 2 bases, the J end lost 2 bases, and 3 bases lay between the germline ends.

The chain joins TRBV5-1 to TRBJ2-1; 9 bases are shared with TRBD2. The V gene's germline CDR1 is SGHRS and CDR2 YFSETQ. CDR3 size: 15 residues. The V segment lost 2 bases and the J segment 4 bases; nucleotides outside the gene matches: 4. The CDR3 reads CASSLAGGKYNEQFF. The CDR3 coding sequence is TGCGCCAGCAGCTTAGCGGGGGGAAAATACAATGAGCAGTTCTTC. Full variable domain (remainder filled in from reference TRBV5-1 and TRBJ2-1): KAGVTQTPRYLIKTRGQQVTLSCSPISGHRSVSWYQQTPGQGLQFLFEYFSETQRNKGNFPGRFSGRQFSNSRSEMNVSTLELGDSALYLCASSLAGGKYNEQFFGPGTRLTVL.

The chain links TRBV4-3 to TRBJ2-7, with 9 bases identical to TRBD1. Looked up from germline, CDR1 is LGHNA and CDR2 is YSLEER. Trimming took 5 bases from V and 1 from J; bases not matched to a gene: 6. There are 15 residues in the CDR3. The CDR3 region is CASSGGTGPSYEQYF. As DNA, the CDR3 is TGCGCCAGCAGCGGGGGGACAGGGCCATCCTACGAGCAGTACTTC.

The rearrangement links TRBV7-2 to TRBJ2-3; maybe TRBD2 (6 bases). The length of the CDR3 is 16 residues. Germline CDR1 reads SGHTA; CDR2 reads FQGNSA. V lost 5 bases to trimming and J lost 3 bases, with 18 bases between them. The CDR3 DNA is TGTGCCAGCAGCGCCCAGATGACGCGGGGAACAGATACGCAGTATTTT. Amino acid sequence: CASSAQMTRGTDTQYF.

The J gene is TRBJ2-3, the V gene TRBV25-1; possible D gene TRBD2, 6 bases. The CDR3 extends over 17 amino acids. V was shortened by 2 bases and J by 5 bases, with 20 bases between the two germline ends. Germline CDR1 MGHDK, CDR2 SYGVNS. The CDR3 DNA is TGTGCCAGCAGTGAACCAAAGCCGGGACTGGGGGTAGATACGCAGTATTTT. Translation gives CASSEPKPGLGVDTQYF.

The CDR3 loop is CASSSPGGRRNTEAFF. The CDR3 DNA reads as TGTGCCAGCAGCTCCCCTGGGGGACGTCGGAACACTGAAGCTTTCTTT. The rearrangement joins TRBV7-8 to TRBJ1-1, with D possibly being TRBD1 (5 bases). This CDR3 is 16 amino acids long. The V gene's germline CDR1 is SGHVS and CDR2 FQNEAQ. Trimming pared 4 bases from V and 1 base from J, leaving 16 bases between. Using reference TRBV7-8 and TRBJ1-1 for the parts outside the CDR3, the full variable domain is GAGVSQSPRYKVAKRGQDVALRCDPISGHVSLFWYQQALGQGPEFLTYFQNEAQLDKSGLPSDRFFAERPEGSVSTLKIQRTQQEDSAVYLCASSSPGGRRNTEAFFGQGTRLTVV.

The chain combines TRBV29-1 with TRBJ2-2; 10 bases agree with TRBD1. J lost 4 bases, V lost 8 bases, and 4 bases had no gene match. Germline CDR1 reads SQVTM; CDR2 reads ANQGSEA. This CDR3 is 13 amino acids long. In DNA form, the CDR3 reads TGCAGCCTTAGACAGGGGGCCACCGGGGAGCTGTTTTTT. The encoded protein is CSLRQGATGELFF.

This clonotype has at least ten counts. This rearrangement joins TRBV29-1 to TRBJ2-7; D possibly corresponds to TRBD1 (6 bases). The germline gives CDR1 SQVTM, CDR2 ANQGSEA. CDR3 size: 13 residues. The ends were cut back, 4 bases at V and 6 bases at J, with 16 bases in the middle. CDR3 loop: CSVVGQKSLEQYF. Written as DNA, the CDR3 is TGCAGCGTTGTCGGACAGAAGTCCCTCGAGCAGTACTTC.

V gene TRBV7-9 combines with J gene TRBJ2-7; 8 positions match TRBD2. CDR1 SEHNR and CDR2 FQNEAQ come from the germline V gene (reference sequence). The CDR3 length is 14 residues. J lost 6 bases, V lost 0 bases, and 4 bases had no gene match. The CDR3 here is CASSLAGTRAEQYF. CDR3 nucleotide sequence: TGTGCCAGCAGCTTAGCGGGGACTAGAGCCGAGCAGTACTTC.

This clonotype occurred a few times. V and J are TRBV12-3 or TRBV12-4 and TRBJ1-6, with D unresolved. The CDR3 covers 14 residues. With 1 base removed from V and 2 bases from J, the gap between germline ends came to 3 bases. The CDR3 nucleotides read TGTGCCAGCAGTTTAGGGGCCTATAATTCACCCCTCCACTTT. It encodes CASSLGAYNSPLHF.

This chain uses TRBV4-1 with TRBJ1-2; D gene ambiguous. There are 13 residues in the CDR3. V dropped 3 bases and J dropped 4 bases, with 9 bases sitting between them. The V gene's germline CDR1 is MGHRA and CDR2 YSYEKL. Written as DNA, the CDR3 is TGCGCCAGCAGCCATCCCATGGGCTATGGCTACACCTTC. Translating it yields CASSHPMGYGYTF.

The rearrangement joins TRBV3-1 to TRBJ1-5; 7 bases agree with TRBD1. J was trimmed by 3 bases and V by 6 bases; bases with no gene match: 8. The germline V gene has CDR1 LGHDT and CDR2 YNNKEL (reference sequence). The CDR3 extends over 15 amino acids. The chain's CDR3 is CASSYGTAVNQPQHF. CDR3 sequence (DNA): TGTGCCAGCAGTTATGGGACAGCGGTCAATCAGCCCCAGCATTTT.

The V gene is TRBV29-1, the J gene TRBJ1-2, with 8 bases aligning to TRBD1. The V and J ends lost 4 bases and 4 bases, in that order; junction bases with no gene match: 5. Germline V gene data show CDR1 as SQVTM and CDR2 as ANQGSEA. This CDR3 has 13 amino acids. CDR3 sequence reads: CSVVTGASYGYTF. Written as DNA, the CDR3 is TGCAGCGTTGTGACAGGGGCTAGCTATGGCTACACCTTC.

This clonotype was observed many times. This chain connects TRBV12-3 or TRBV12-4 to TRBJ1-1, with D tentatively TRBD1 (5 bases). The CDR3 consists of 12 residues. Deletions cut 4 bases from V and 10 bases from J, with 13 bases between. The CDR3 region is CASSSRDPGAFF. DNA for the CDR3: TGTGCCAGCAGTTCCCGGGACCCTGGAGCTTTCTTT.

The rearrangement joins TRBV9 to TRBJ1-2; D gene unclear. Trimming shortened V by 3 bases and J by 1 base, and 16 bases separated the two germline ends. This CDR3 is 16 amino acids long. The germline CDR1 and CDR2 sequences are SGDLS and YYNGEE. CDR3 bases: TGTGCCAGCAGCGGTCAGGACGGCTGGTTTAACTATGGCTACACCTTC. It specifies CASSGQDGWFNYGYTF.

This chain uses TRBV7-3 with TRBJ2-3, with D tentatively TRBD1 or TRBD2 (5 bases each). The germline V and J ends were trimmed by 4 bases and 1 base, with 15 bases remaining between them. CDR1 and CDR2 from the germline V gene are SGHTA and FQGTGA. The CDR3 spans 16 residues. DNA for the CDR3: TGTGCCAGCAGCTACCTTCAGGGAGTGGGCACAGATACGCAGTATTTT. Translating gives CASSYLQGVGTDTQYF.

The rearrangement links TRBV20-1 to TRBJ2-5; 7 bases are shared with TRBD2. The CDR3 spans 16 residues. V was clipped by 0 bases and J by 2 bases; unmatched bases: 9. CDR1 is DFQATT, CDR2 SNEGSKA, per germline (reference sequence). The CDR3 nucleotides read TGCAGTGCTAGAGATCGGGAGGCCGGGCGGCAAGAGACCCAGTACTTC. This codes for CSARDREAGRQETQYF.

The chain joins TRBV18 to TRBJ2-2, with D uncertain. Trimming stripped 3 bases from V and 4 bases from J, with 6 bases between. Germline V gene sequence: CDR1 KGHSH, CDR2 LQKENI. The CDR3 is 13 residues long. CDR3 nucleotide sequence: TGTGCCAGCTCACCGGACCGCACCGGGGAGCTGTTTTTT. Protein product: CASSPDRTGELFF.

V and J are TRBV27 and TRBJ2-7; TRBD2 might be the D (5 bases). Trimming removed 5 bases at V and 2 bases at J, with 10 bases between. Germline V lookup: CDR1 MNHEY, CDR2 SMNVEV (reference sequence). The CDR3 extends over 13 amino acids. The CDR3 loop is CASSHVGAYEQYF. The CDR3 nucleotides are TGTGCCAGCAGTCATGTCGGGGCCTACGAGCAGTACTTC.

The chain combines TRBV20-1 with TRBJ2-3; perhaps TRBD2 as D (5 bases). Germline V CDR1 and CDR2: DFQATT, SNEGSKA (reference sequence). The V gene lost 6 bases and the J gene lost 6 bases, with 13 bases spanning the gap. The CDR3 length is 12 residues. The CDR3 reads CSATPPGDTQYF. The CDR3 DNA sequence: TGCAGTGCAACCCCGCCGGGGGATACGCAGTATTTT.

The table lists this clonotype with a few counts. The chain is built from TRBV30 and TRBJ2-2, with no clear D. The CDR3 is 13 residues long. The V gene lost 0 bases and the J gene lost 6 bases, with 8 bases spanning the gap. Per germline, CDR1 GTSNPN and CDR2 SVGIG (reference sequence). CDR3 DNA: TGTGCCTGGAGTGTTAGGACGCCCGGGGAGCTGTTTTTT. Amino acid sequence: CAWSVRTPGELFF.

This clonotype was found a few times. The chain recombines TRBV12-3 or TRBV12-4 with TRBJ2-1; TRBD2 matches 13 bases. The length of the CDR3 is 16 residues. Trimming at V came to 5 bases and at J to 5 bases, leaving 6 bases not matched to a gene. CDR3 in amino acids: CASSPRLAGGNNEQFF. In DNA, the CDR3 is TGTGCCAGCAGTCCACGACTAGCGGGGGGCAACAATGAGCAGTTCTTC.